Listed here are 17 T cell receptor beta chains from one sample, sequenced in a study of CD8 T cells in ankylosing spondylitis. MiXCR, run by TCRdb on the 5' RACE reads, gives a single entry per CDR3 protein. The sample holds about 360,000 distinct CDR3 sequences, 14% to 15% seen once. Sequencing input: blood, either unsorted or a sorted T cell fraction (not recorded which). These receptor sequences come from a male donor with ankylosing spondylitis or in good health (not recorded which).

This clonotype has a handful of counts. The rearrangement uses TRBV3-1 and TRBJ2-4; tentative D call: TRBD1 (5 bases). Germline CDR1 reads LGHDT; CDR2 reads YNNKEL (reference sequence). V dropped 2 bases and J dropped 0 bases, with 11 bases sitting between them. The CDR3 is made up of 16 amino acids. The CDR3 reads CASSQRGRLAKNIQYF. Here the CDR3 DNA reads TGTGCCAGCAGCCAAAGGGGTAGACTAGCCAAAAACATTCAGTACTTC.

The chain joins TRBV9 to TRBJ2-5; D not certain. The CDR3 consists of 13 residues. Trimming removed 1 base from V and 1 base from J, with 5 bases in between. Germline CDR1 is SGDLS and CDR2 is YYNGEE. The CDR3 DNA reads TGTGCCAGCAGCGTATCTATCCAAGAGACCCAGTACTTC. As protein: CASSVSIQETQYF. Together with reference TRBV9 and TRBJ2-5, the CDR3 gives the full variable domain: DSGVTQTPKHLITATGQRVTLRCSPRSGDLSVYWYQQSLDQGLQFLIQYYNGEERAKGNILERFSAQQFPDLHSELNLSSLELGDSALYFCASSVSIQETQYFGPGTRLLVL.

The chain links TRBV6-1 to TRBJ2-2, with D possibly TRBD1 on 6 matching bases. This CDR3 comprises 17 residues. The ends were cut back, 2 bases at V and 0 bases at J, with 13 bases in the middle. Germline V gene lookup returns CDR1 MNHNS and CDR2 SASEGT. This CDR3 reads CASSETGQSANTGELFF. DNA of the CDR3: TGTGCCAGCAGTGAAACAGGACAGAGCGCGAACACCGGGGAGCTGTTTTTT.

The chain uses TRBV15 and TRBJ2-1; 9 bases map to TRBD2. The V gene's germline CDR1 is LNHNV and CDR2 YYDKDF (reference sequence). V was pared by 1 base and J by 9 bases, with 1 base of the junction left unmatched. The CDR3 loop spans 13 amino acids. The CDR3 nucleotides are TGTGCCACCAGCAGAGCTAGCGGGGTTGAGCAGTTCTTC. Translated: CATSRASGVEQFF.

Many counts were recorded for this clonotype. The chain is built from TRBV5-1 and TRBJ2-1; TRBD2 is a possible D gene (6 bases). The CDR3 has 14 amino acids. V was shortened by 7 bases and J by 2 bases, with 13 bases between the two germline ends. The germline V gene encodes CDR1 SGHRS and CDR2 YFSETQ. CDR3 loop: CASCRDLPYNEQFF. CDR3 nucleotide sequence: TGCGCCAGCTGCCGGGACTTACCCTACAATGAGCAGTTCTTC.

This clonotype has more than one count but fewer than ten. The genes are TRBV4-2 and TRBJ2-2; 9 bases match TRBD2. The length of the CDR3 is 16 residues. The V and J ends lost 0 bases and 4 bases, in that order; junction bases with no gene match: 3. Germline V gene data show CDR1 as LGHNA and CDR2 as YNFKEQ. CDR3 amino acids: CASSQDAGGRTGELFF. The DNA for the CDR3 is TGTGCCAGCAGCCAAGATGCGGGGGGGCGCACCGGGGAGCTGTTTTTT.

The chain uses TRBV5-1 and TRBJ2-7; 14 bases agree with TRBD2. J gave up 1 base and V 4 bases, and 10 bases lay outside the gene matches. Germline assignment: CDR1 SGHRS and CDR2 YFSETQ. The CDR3 runs to 18 residues. DNA of the CDR3: TGCGCCAGCAGCGAACCCGGGACTAGCGGGAGACTTTCCTACGAGCAGTACTTC. Translation gives CASSEPGTSGRLSYEQYF.

This rearrangement joins TRBV28 to TRBJ2-1, with unresolved D. Trimming shortened V by 8 bases and J by 9 bases, and 11 bases separated the two germline ends. Per germline, CDR1 MDHEN and CDR2 SYDVKM. This CDR3 comprises 11 residues. The CDR3 DNA sequence: TGTGCCAGCTTCCTCCTTGGTGAGCAGTTCTTC. Residues: CASFLLGEQFF.

The genes are TRBV12-3 or TRBV12-4 and TRBJ2-1; possible D gene TRBD2, 6 bases. The CDR3 is 14 residues long. The CDR3 DNA reads TGTGCGTCCCAAAGCGGGTCGGACTACAATGAGCAGTTCTTC. This translates into CASQSGSDYNEQFF.

This chain links TRBV5-5 with TRBJ2-6, with D perhaps TRBD1 or TRBD2 (5 bases each). The germline V gene encodes CDR1 SGHKS and CDR2 YYEKEE (reference sequence). Trimming took off 1 base at V and 4 bases at J, with 18 bases between the two ends. This CDR3 comprises 18 residues. CDR3 in amino acids: CASSLPGTGFEGANVLTF. In DNA, the CDR3 is TGTGCCAGCAGCTTGCCTGGGACGGGCTTTGAGGGGGCCAACGTCCTGACTTTC.

This rearrangement joins TRBV4-2 to TRBJ2-3; D remains unclear. The CDR3 totals 14 residues. Looked up from germline, CDR1 is LGHNA and CDR2 is YNFKEQ. V was clipped by 4 bases and J by 1 base, with 9 bases between them. As DNA, the CDR3 is TGTGCCAGCAGCCCGGGTCTAGGCACAGATACGCAGTATTTT. Translated: CASSPGLGTDTQYF.

This clonotype was counted between two and nine times. The chain links TRBV10-3 to TRBJ2-1, with 7 bases fitting TRBD1. The germline CDR1 and CDR2 sequences are ENHRY and SYGVKD. V shed 5 bases and J 0 bases; nucleotides not matched to a gene: 10. The CDR3 totals 17 residues. CDR3 bases: TGTGCCATCAGTACGGGGACAGCCCAAAGCTCCTACAATGAGCAGTTCTTC. Encoded protein: CAISTGTAQSSYNEQFF.

A few counts support this clonotype. The chain carries TRBV30 and TRBJ1-2; tentative D call: TRBD1 (5 bases). Germline V gene data show CDR1 as GTSNPN and CDR2 as SVGIG (reference sequence). The germline V and J ends were trimmed by 2 bases and 6 bases, with 16 bases remaining between them. The CDR3 length is 14 residues. CDR3: CAWSRPRAWDGYTF. The CDR3, as DNA: TGTGCCTGGAGTCGGCCCAGGGCTTGGGATGGCTACACCTTC.

The J gene is TRBJ1-1, the V gene TRBV20-1; D gene ambiguous. Germline values: CDR1 DFQATT, CDR2 SNEGSKA (reference sequence). This CDR3 spans 12 amino acids. Trimming left V 4 bases short and J 1 base short, with 7 bases between. The CDR3 is CSAIVRNTEAFF. CDR3 DNA sequence: TGCAGTGCTATAGTTAGGAACACTGAAGCTTTCTTT.

This clonotype was seen at least ten times. This chain joins TRBV29-1 and TRBJ1-2; D perhaps matches TRBD1 (6 bases). This CDR3 comprises 11 residues. Deletions cut 6 bases from V and 8 bases from J, with 13 bases between. Germline V gives CDR1 SQVTM, CDR2 ANQGSEA. The CDR3 region is CSVAGVGGYTF. CDR3 coding DNA: TGCAGCGTCGCAGGGGTAGGAGGCTACACCTTC.

This clonotype has only a few counts. The V gene is TRBV5-1, the J gene TRBJ2-3, with 12 bases matching TRBD2. The germline V gene has CDR1 SGHRS and CDR2 YFSETQ. The length of the CDR3 is 18 residues. V lost 0 bases and J lost 2; bases outside the gene matches: 7. The CDR3, as DNA: TGCGCCAGCAGCTTGGCATCCCTAGCGGGAGGGCCCACAGATACGCAGTATTTT. Protein sequence: CASSLASLAGGPTDTQYF.

The chain has TRBV3-1 and TRBJ2-7, with D perhaps matching TRBD1 (5 bases). The V and J ends lost 0 bases and 2 bases respectively, with 11 bases between them. The CDR3 has 15 amino acids. The germline V gene has CDR1 LGHDT and CDR2 YNNKEL (reference sequence). The DNA of the CDR3 is TGTGCCAGCAGCCAAGAAGGTACAGGTACCTACGAGCAGTACTTC. The encoded protein is CASSQEGTGTYEQYF.